The clone carrying this TCR beta chain was observed a few times. These data originate in a study of regulatory T cells in long-lasting Graves disease. Between the trimmed V and J ends, which lost 2 bases and 0 bases, there was a span of 8 bases. CDR3 size: 14 residues. CDR1 is SGHDT and CDR2 is YYEEEE in the germline V gene. To make TCR beta libraries, researchers used iRepertoire HTBI primers and Arm-PCR of CDR3 regions. In the original processing: Identification across samples found 62 TRBV and around 15 TRBJ segments. From the multiplex PCR reads, TCRdb called clonotypes with MiXCR, one entry per CDR3 protein. The V and J calls reflect TCRdb's pipeline rather than the authors' work. The sample contains roughly 560,000 distinct CDR3 sequences, about 16% of which appear only once. Time point: newly diagnosed GD, antithyroid drugs for less than 3 months. PBMC-extracted RNA yielded the TCR library. Clinicians diagnosed Graves' disease using American Thyroid Association guidelines.

These data were also reused for a study on T cells in Graves' hyperthyroidism and ophthalmopathy.

The genes are TRBV5-6 and TRBJ1-1; maybe TRBD1 (5 bases). Sample: peripheral blood mononuclear cells (PBMCs), taken at new diagnosis, from a patient treated with antithyroid drugs. The clonotype comes from a woman aged 35-60 years with Graves disease. CDR3 DNA sequence: TGTGCCAGCAGCTTCGGACATGTGAACACTGAAGCTTTCTTT. Residues: CASSFGHVNTEAFF. Full variable domain (outside the CDR3, taken from reference TRBV5-6 and TRBJ1-1): DAGVTQSPTHLIKTRGQQVTLRCSPKSGHDTVSWYQQALGQGPQFIFQYYEEEERQRGNFPDRFSGHQFPNYSSELNVNALLLGDSALYLCASSFGHVNTEAFFGQGTRLTVV.